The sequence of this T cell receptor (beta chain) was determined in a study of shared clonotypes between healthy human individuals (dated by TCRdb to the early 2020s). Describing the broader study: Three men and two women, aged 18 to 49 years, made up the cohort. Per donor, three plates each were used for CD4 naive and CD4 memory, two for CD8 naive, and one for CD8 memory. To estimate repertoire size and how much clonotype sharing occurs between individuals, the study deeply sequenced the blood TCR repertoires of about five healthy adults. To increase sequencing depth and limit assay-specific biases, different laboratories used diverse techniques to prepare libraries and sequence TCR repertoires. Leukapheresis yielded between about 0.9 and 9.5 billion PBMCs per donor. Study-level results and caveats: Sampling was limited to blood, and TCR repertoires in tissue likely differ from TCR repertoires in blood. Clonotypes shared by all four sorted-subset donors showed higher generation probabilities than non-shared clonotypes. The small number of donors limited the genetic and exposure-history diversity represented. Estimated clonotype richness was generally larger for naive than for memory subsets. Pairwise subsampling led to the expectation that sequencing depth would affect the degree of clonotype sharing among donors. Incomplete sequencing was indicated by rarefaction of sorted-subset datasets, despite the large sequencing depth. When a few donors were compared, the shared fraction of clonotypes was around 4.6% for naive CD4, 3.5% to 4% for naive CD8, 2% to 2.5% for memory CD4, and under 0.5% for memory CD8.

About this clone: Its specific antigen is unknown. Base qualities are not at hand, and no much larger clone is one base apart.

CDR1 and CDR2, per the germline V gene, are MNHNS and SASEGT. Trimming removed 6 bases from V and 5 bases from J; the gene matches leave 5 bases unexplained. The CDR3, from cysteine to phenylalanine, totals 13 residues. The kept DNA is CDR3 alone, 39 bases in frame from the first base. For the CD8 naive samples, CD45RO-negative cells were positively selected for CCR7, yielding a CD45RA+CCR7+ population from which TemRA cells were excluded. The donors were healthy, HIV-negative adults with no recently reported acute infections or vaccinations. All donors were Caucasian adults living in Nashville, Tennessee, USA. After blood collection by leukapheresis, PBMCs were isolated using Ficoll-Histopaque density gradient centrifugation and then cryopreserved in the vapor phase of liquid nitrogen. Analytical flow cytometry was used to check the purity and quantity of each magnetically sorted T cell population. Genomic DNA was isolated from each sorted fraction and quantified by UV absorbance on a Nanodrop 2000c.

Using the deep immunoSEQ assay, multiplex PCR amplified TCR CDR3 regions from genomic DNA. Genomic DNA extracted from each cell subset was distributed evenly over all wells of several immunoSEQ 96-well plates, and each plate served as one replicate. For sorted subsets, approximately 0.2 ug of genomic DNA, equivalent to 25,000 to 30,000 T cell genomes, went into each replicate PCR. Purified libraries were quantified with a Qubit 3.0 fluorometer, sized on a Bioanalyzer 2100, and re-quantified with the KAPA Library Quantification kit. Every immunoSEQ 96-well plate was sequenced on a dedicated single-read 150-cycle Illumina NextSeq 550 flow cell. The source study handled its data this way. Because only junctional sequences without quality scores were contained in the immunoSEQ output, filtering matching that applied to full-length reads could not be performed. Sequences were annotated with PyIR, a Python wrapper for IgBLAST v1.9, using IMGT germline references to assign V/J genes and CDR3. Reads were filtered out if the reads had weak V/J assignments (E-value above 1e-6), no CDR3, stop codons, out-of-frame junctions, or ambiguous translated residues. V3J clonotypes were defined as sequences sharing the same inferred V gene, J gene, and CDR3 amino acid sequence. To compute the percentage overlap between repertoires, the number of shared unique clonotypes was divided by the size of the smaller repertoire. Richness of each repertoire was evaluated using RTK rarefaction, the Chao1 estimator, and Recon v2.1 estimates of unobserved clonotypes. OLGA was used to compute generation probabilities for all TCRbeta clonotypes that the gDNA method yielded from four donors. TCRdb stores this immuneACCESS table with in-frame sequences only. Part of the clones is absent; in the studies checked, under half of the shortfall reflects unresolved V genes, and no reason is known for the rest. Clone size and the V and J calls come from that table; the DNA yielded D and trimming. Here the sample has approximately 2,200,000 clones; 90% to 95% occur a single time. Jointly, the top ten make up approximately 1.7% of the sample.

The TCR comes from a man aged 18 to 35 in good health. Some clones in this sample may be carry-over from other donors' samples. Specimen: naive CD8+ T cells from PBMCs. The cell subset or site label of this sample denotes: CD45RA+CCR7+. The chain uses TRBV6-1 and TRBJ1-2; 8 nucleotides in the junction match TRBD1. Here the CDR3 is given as CASSADRVYGYTF. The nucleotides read TGTGCCAGCAGCGCGGACAGGGTTTATGGCTACACCTTC.